Below, 14 T cell receptor beta chains from the same sample are listed, as sequenced in a study of cytomegalovirus exposure and HLA in healthy donors. The PCR ran on 60 Vbeta and 13 Jbeta primers. The repertoire was sequenced with immunoSEQ multiplex PCR; TCRdb's copy has only in-frame clones and lacks some. Of fewer than 250,000 clones listed, over 80% were seen once; the top ten hold about 1.2%. Material: PBMCs. These receptors came from a man aged 25 to 40 in good health and CMV-seronegative.

This clone was observed a few times. This chain connects TRBV5-6 to TRBJ1-1; D ambiguous. V was shortened by 0 bases and J by 4 bases, with 25 bases between the two germline ends. The CDR3 contains 19 residues. Per germline, CDR1 SGHDT and CDR2 YYEEEE. CDR3 DNA sequence: TGTGCCAGCAGCTTGGGGTCGCTGGGAGGGTGGGGATGGCGCACTGAAGCTTTCTTT. Translation gives CASSLGSLGGWGWRTEAFF.

This clone has a handful of counts. The V call is TRBV7-8, the J call TRBJ1-1, with D possibly being TRBD1 (5 bases). The germline V and J ends were trimmed by 1 base and 0 bases, with 12 bases remaining between them. CDR3 length: 16 amino acids. Germline CDR1 is SGHVS and CDR2 is FQNEAQ. The CDR3 coding sequence is TGTGCCAGCAGCTTAGTACAGGCCGCCATGAACACTGAAGCTTTCTTT. The encoded protein is CASSLVQAAMNTEAFF.

V usage is TRBV7-6 and J usage is TRBJ1-1; 8 nucleotides line up with TRBD1. The CDR3 has 16 amino acids. Looked up from germline, CDR1 is SGHVS and CDR2 is FNYEAQ. V shed 4 bases and J 0 bases; nucleotides not matched to a gene: 7. In DNA, the CDR3 is TGTGCCAGCAGCTCCACAGGGGGTGCAATGAACACTGAAGCTTTCTTT. This encodes CASSSTGGAMNTEAFF.

This clone was recorded once. The J gene is TRBJ2-7, the V gene TRBV29-1; TRBD1 agrees at 7 bases. The CDR3 totals 14 residues. CDR1 is SQVTM, CDR2 ANQGSEA, per germline. V lost 6 bases and J lost 0; bases outside the gene matches: 8. The CDR3 region has the DNA TGCAGCGTCGGACAGGAGTTTAGCTCCTACGAGCAGTACTTC. This sequence encodes CSVGQEFSSYEQYF.

J is TRBJ2-1 and V is TRBV5-6; 9 bases map to TRBD1. After removal of 3 bases from V and 0 bases from J, the junction contained 4 bases not matched to a gene. This CDR3 is 16 amino acids long. Germline CDR1 SGHDT, CDR2 YYEEEE. This CDR3 reads CASSSGTGSSYNEQFF. In DNA form, the CDR3 reads TGTGCCAGCAGCTCAGGGACAGGGAGCTCCTACAATGAGCAGTTCTTC.

This chain connects TRBV7-8 to TRBJ1-4, with D possibly matching TRBD1 (6 bases). CDR3 length: 17 amino acids. Between the trimmed V and J ends, which lost 6 bases and 4 bases, there was a span of 21 bases. Germline CDR1 reads SGHVS; CDR2 reads FQNEAQ. This chain's CDR3 is CASRHRERGILNEKLFF. DNA for the CDR3: TGTGCCAGCAGACACAGGGAGAGGGGGATCCTTAATGAAAAACTGTTTTTT.

In the case of this clone: A read error may produce the germline difference seen at one junction end. This sequence joins TRBV7-9 and TRBJ2-4; the match to TRBD2 covers 8 bases. CDR3 length equals 15 residues. Per germline, CDR1 SEHNR and CDR2 FQNEAQ (reference sequence). CDR3 DNA sequence: TGTTCCAGCAGCCCCATCTTTAGCGGGGAAAACATTCAGTACTTC. It yields the protein CSSSPIFSGENIQYF.

V gene TRBV27 combines with J gene TRBJ1-6; 9 bases line up with TRBD1. CDR3 length: 15 residues. Germline V gives CDR1 MNHEY, CDR2 SMNVEV (reference sequence). The trim removed 7 bases at V and 8 bases at J, leaving 9 bases unmatched. This CDR3 is CASKPGQGIYSPLHF. The CDR3 bases are TGTGCCAGCAAACCGGGACAGGGTATTTATTCACCCCTCCACTTT.

This rearrangement joins TRBV18 to TRBJ2-5; 9 bases line up with TRBD1. The J call may be wrong; the DNA end is better matched by TRBJ2-7. Germline V gives CDR1 KGHSH, CDR2 LQKENI. The CDR3 contains 16 residues. The CDR3 DNA is TGTGCCAGCTCACCGCCGGGACAGGGCTCATCCTACGAGCAGTACTTC. It specifies CASSPPGQGSSYEQYF.

The chain is built from TRBV6-6 and TRBJ1-5; D gene unclear. V lost 0 bases and J lost 6, with 12 bases in between. Germline V gives CDR1 MNHNY, CDR2 SVGAGI (reference sequence). The CDR3 spans 15 residues. The DNA of the CDR3 is TGTGCCAGCAGTTACTCGCACGCGGGAGGTCAGCCCCAGCATTTT. This translates into CASSYSHAGGQPQHF.

The genes are TRBV5-1 and TRBJ1-1; no clear D gene. V was cut by 4 bases and J by 3 bases, with 13 bases left in between. Per the germline V gene, CDR1 is SGHRS and CDR2 is YFSETQ. This CDR3 has 14 residues. The CDR3 DNA is TGCGCCAGCAGCAAAGAACAGAGAGACACTGAAGCTTTCTTT. This translates into CASSKEQRDTEAFF.

The chain is built from TRBV4-2 and TRBJ2-3; the match to TRBD2 covers 9 bases. The ends lost 4 bases at V and 5 bases at J; junction bases unmatched: 10. CDR3 size: 16 residues. Germline V gives CDR1 LGHNA, CDR2 YNFKEQ. This CDR3 is CASSLRGGGAEDTQYF. The CDR3 DNA sequence: TGTGCCAGCAGCCTCCGGGGCGGGGGGGCCGAAGATACGCAGTATTTT.

The V call is TRBV11-2, the J call TRBJ2-7; 8 bases align to TRBD1. V shed 5 bases and J 9 bases; nucleotides not matched to a gene: 6. Germline values: CDR1 SGHAT, CDR2 FQNNGV. This CDR3 spans 12 amino acids. CDR3 region: CASSPTGVVQYF. The CDR3 DNA sequence: TGTGCCAGCAGCCCGACAGGGGTCGTGCAGTACTTC.

V is TRBV6-6 and J is TRBJ2-3, with a tentative D call TRBD1 (6 bases). The germline V gene encodes CDR1 MNHNY and CDR2 SVGAGI (reference sequence). CDR3 size: 15 residues. Trimming removed 6 bases from V and 3 bases from J, with 16 bases in between. CDR3 residues: CASRAGEKQTDTQYF. CDR3 sequence (DNA): TGTGCCAGCAGAGCAGGGGAGAAACAGACAGATACGCAGTATTTT.